The T cell receptor (beta chain) under discussion was sequenced for a study of shared clonotypes between healthy human individuals. Study in general: Donors, aged 18 to 49, were two women and three men. Notes on the study in general: Since donors were few, the genetic and exposure-history diversity represented was limited. Shared clonotypes: approximately 4.5% naive CD4, about 4% naive CD8, about 2.4% memory CD4, more than 0.3% memory CD8.

Comments on this clone: No antigen is known for it.

Germline V gene lookup returns CDR1 SGHNT and CDR2 YYREEE (reference sequence). Trimming took 5 bases from V and 0 from J, leaving 11 bases between them. CDR3 length equals 14 residues. Donors, healthy HIV-negative adults, lacked recent acute infections or vaccinations. The repertoire was sequenced with immunoSEQ multiplex PCR; TCRdb's copy has only in-frame clones and lacks some. The sample gives over a million clones, about 77% of which show up once; approximately 1.5% is in the top ten. The V call is TRBV5-4, the J call TRBJ1-2, with a weak D call TRBD1 (5 bases). The TCR originated in a man aged 18 to 29 in good health. Sequencing was done on a sample of memory CD4+ T cells sorted from blood. Subset: CD45RA-negative fraction. CDR3 sequence reads: CASSQGKANYGYTF. The CDR3 DNA follows: TGTGCCAGCAGTCAGGGAAAAGCTAACTATGGCTACACCTTC.